This T cell receptor beta chain comes out of a study of blood T cell repertoires in COVID-19. Study as a whole: Nucleic acid was either cDNA or gDNA, and it came from T cells, B-cell-depleted T cells, or PBMCs.

CDR3 size: 13 residues. Deletions cut 2 bases from V and 4 bases from J, with 5 bases between. Germline V gene lookup returns CDR1 WNHNN and CDR2 SYGVQD (reference sequence). Original analysis: Amplified reference gene primers provided the basis for estimating nucleated cell counts. The table came from immunoSEQ multiplex PCR; TCRdb's copy has only in-frame clones and leaves some out. Clone size and the V and J calls come from that table; the DNA yielded D and trimming. The table lists about 220,000 clones, around 80% of them singletons. This TCR derives from a woman aged 65 to 85 with acute or convalescent COVID-19. V and J are TRBV10-1 and TRBJ2-2; D is unresolved. Sequencing was performed on peripheral blood. The CDR3 DNA sequence: TGCGCCAGCAGTGAGCCTTTCACCGGGGAGCTGTTTTTT. Amino acid sequence: CASSEPFTGELFF.